These T cell receptor beta chains were read from a single sample in a study of molecular identifiers for immune sequencing clone quantification. TCRdb processed the PCR reads anew with MiXCR; each CDR3 protein has one entry. The top ten clones hold around 0.76% of a sample with around 300,000 distinct CDR3 sequences, about 23% of them seen once. Sequencing was performed on naive CD8+ T cells from blood, with Jurkat cell RNA spiked in. These receptors were collected from a human donor in good health. Some libraries in this study had Jurkat cell RNA spiked in. CDR3s include the opening cysteine and the closing phenylalanine or tryptophan. D genes are given only for firm matches. Only part of the rows carry a size: once, few, many, or a class if the clone is expanded.

clone size,D gene,V gene,J gene,CDR3 protein,CDR3 DNA
few,NA,TRBV13,TRBJ2-3,CASSLVLGEQTDTQYF,TGTGCCAGCAGCTTAGTGTTGGGGGAACAGACAGATACGCAGTATTTT
NA,NA,TRBV5-1,TRBJ1-1,CASSGDQDTEAFF,TGCGCCAGCTCAGGGGATCAGGACACTGAAGCTTTCTTT
many,TRBD2,TRBV4-3,TRBJ2-3,CASSQDTSGSTDTQYF,TGCGCCAGCAGCCAAGATACTAGCGGAAGCACAGATACGCAGTATTTT
few,TRBD1,TRBV2,TRBJ2-1,CASRDPLKDRGLNNEQFF,TGTGCCAGCAGAGACCCCCTAAAGGACAGGGGGCTTAACAATGAGCAGTTCTTC
NA,NA,TRBV20-1,TRBJ2-3,CSAEMGRSTTDTQYF,TGCAGTGCCGAGATGGGGCGGAGTACCACAGATACGCAGTATTTT
few,TRBD1,TRBV28,TRBJ2-4,CASSLPGQGFDKNIQYF,TGTGCCAGCAGTTTACCGGGACAGGGCTTCGACAAAAACATTCAGTACTTC
NA,NA,TRBV4-3,TRBJ2-7,CASSQDRQATYAQYF,TGCGCCAGCAGCCAAGACCGCCAGGCCACCTACGCGCAGTACTTC
few,NA,TRBV5-1,TRBJ1-5,CASSLRVWNCVGNQPQHF,TGCGCCAGCAGCCTCCGAGTGTGGAATTGCGTGGGAAATCAGCCCCAGCATTTT
many,TRBD2,TRBV29-1,TRBJ2-1,CSVDFSGGYNEQFF,TGCAGCGTTGATTTTTCGGGGGGATACAATGAGCAGTTCTTC
many,TRBD1,TRBV27,TRBJ1-1,CASSLGQMNTEAFF,TGTGCCAGCAGCTTGGGACAGATGAACACTGAAGCTTTCTTT
few,NA,TRBV7-9,TRBJ1-4,CASSDGETATNEKLFF,TGTGCCAGCAGCGACGGGGAGACTGCAACTAATGAAAAACTGTTTTTT
many,NA,TRBV4-3,TRBJ1-5,CASSQNGYPSDNQPQHF,TGCGCCAGCAGCCAAAACGGTTACCCATCCGACAATCAGCCCCAGCATTTT
many,NA,TRBV9,TRBJ2-6,CASSVVDPDSGANVLTF,TGTGCCAGCAGCGTAGTAGATCCGGATTCTGGGGCCAACGTCCTGACTTTC
many,NA,TRBV6-5,TRBJ2-7,CASSYGREQYF,TGTGCCAGCAGTTACGGACGCGAGCAGTACTTC
many,NA,TRBV7-6,TRBJ2-5,CASSPTRGTEETQYF,TGTGCCAGCAGCCCAACCCGGGGGACAGAAGAGACCCAGTACTTC
many,TRBD2,TRBV7-2,TRBJ2-7,CASSPLVGLAGHEQYF,TGTGCCAGCAGCCCCCTGGTGGGACTAGCGGGCCACGAGCAGTACTTC
many,TRBD1,TRBV28,TRBJ2-5,CASSLFDREETQYF,TGTGCCAGCAGTTTATTCGACAGGGAAGAGACCCAGTACTTC
many,NA,TRBV25-1,TRBJ2-3,CASSEFGGKDTQYF,TGTGCCAGCAGTGAATTCGGGGGAAAAGATACGCAGTATTTT
NA,NA,TRBV6-1,TRBJ2-1,CASSSLGLNEQSF,TGTGCCAGCAGTTCGTTAGGTCTGAATGAGCAGTCCTTC
many,NA,TRBV6-1,TRBJ2-7,CASSYAQAVYEQYF,TGTGCCAGCAGTTATGCCCAGGCTGTCTACGAGCAGTACTTC
many,TRBD2,TRBV6-6,TRBJ2-3,CASRRQAGLADTQYF,TGTGCCAGCAGACGACAAGCGGGGTTAGCAGATACGCAGTATTTT
few,NA,TRBV5-6,TRBJ1-5,CASSFGPLGTQPQHF,TGTGCCAGCAGCTTTGGGCCCCTGGGTACTCAGCCCCAGCATTTT
few,TRBD2,TRBV19,TRBJ2-2,CASSITTSGRVVPSGELFF,TGTGCCAGTAGTATTACGACTAGCGGGAGGGTAGTCCCTTCCGGGGAGCTGTTTTTT
NA,NA,TRBV27,TRBJ2-3,CAGSWDGDTQYF,TGTGCCGGCAGTTGGGACGGAGATACGCAGTATTTT
many,NA,TRBV7-9,TRBJ1-1,CASSRLANTEAFF,TGTGCCAGCAGCCGACTCGCGAACACTGAAGCTTTCTTT
few,TRBD1,TRBV7-9,TRBJ2-7,CASSRQGMYEQYF,TGTGCCAGCAGCCGACAGGGAATGTACGAGCAGTACTTC
many,TRBD1,TRBV6-5,TRBJ1-2,CASSWRTGYGYTF,TGTGCCAGCAGTTGGCGGACAGGTTATGGCTACACCTTC
NA,NA,TRBV27,TRBJ2-3,CASSLGVSRADTQYF,TGTGCCAGCAGTTTAGGGGTGTCTAGGGCAGATACGCAGTATTTT
few,TRBD1,TRBV5-1,TRBJ2-7,CASSPQGEWEQYF,TGCGCCAGCTCACCGCAGGGGGAGTGGGAGCAGTACTTC
few,NA,TRBV27,TRBJ2-3,CASSSLRVSDTQYF,TGTGCCAGCAGTTCTCTCAGGGTCTCAGATACGCAGTATTTT
few,NA,TRBV28,TRBJ2-5,CASSLPPRAQWPQYF,TGTGCCAGCAGTTTACCCCCCCGGGCCCAGTGGCCCCAGTACTTC
few,NA,TRBV7-2,TRBJ2-3,CASSLFRGDTQYF,TGTGCCAGCAGCCTTTTCCGCGGGGATACGCAGTATTTT
few,NA,TRBV19,TRBJ1-1,CASSIGQAMNTEAFF,TGTGCCAGTAGTATTGGGCAGGCAATGAACACTGAAGCTTTCTTT
NA,TRBD2,TRBV12-3/TRBV12-4,TRBJ2-5,CASSSAGGPQETQYF,TGTGCCAGCAGTTCAGCGGGGGGGCCGCAAGAGACCCAGTACTTC
NA,NA,TRBV12-5,TRBJ1-5,CASGLEGFASNRPQHF,TGTGCTAGTGGTTTGGAAGGTTTTGCTAGCAATCGGCCCCAGCATTTT
few,TRBD2,TRBV11-2,TRBJ2-6,CASSPTSGSSGANVLTF,TGTGCCAGCAGCCCGACTAGCGGGAGCTCTGGGGCCAACGTCCTGACTTTC
few,NA,TRBV18,TRBJ1-1,CASSPGTGLGAFF,TGTGCCAGCTCACCTGGTACGGGGCTGGGAGCTTTCTTT
NA,NA,TRBV6-6,TRBJ2-1,CASSYLAQGEQFF,TGTGCCAGCAGTTACCTAGCTCAGGGTGAGCAGTTCTTC
NA,NA,TRBV28,TRBJ1-3,CASSPTRYSGNTIYF,TGTGCCAGCAGCCCAACGCGATACTCTGGAAACACCATATATTTT
NA,TRBD1,TRBV5-1,TRBJ2-7,CASSLDGQGPYEQYF,TGCGCCAGCAGCTTGGATGGACAGGGGCCATACGAGCAGTACTTC
few,TRBD2,TRBV30,TRBJ2-3,CAWRGLAEDTDTQYF,TGTGCCTGGAGAGGCCTAGCGGAGGACACAGATACGCAGTATTTT
NA,NA,TRBV4-3,TRBJ2-7,CASSHRDSPTYEQNF,TGCGCCAGCAGCCATCGGGACTCACCGACCTACGAGCAGAACTTC
many,NA,TRBV20-1,TRBJ2-7,CSRAVRESSYEQYF,TGCAGTCGAGCCGTGAGGGAGAGCTCCTACGAGCAGTACTTC
few,NA,TRBV5-3,TRBJ1-6,CASSPFGQPFTSPLHF,TGTGCCAGCAGCCCCTTCGGACAGCCCTTTACTTCACCCCTCCACTTT
NA,TRBD1,TRBV9,TRBJ2-2,CGSSVDTGGTNTGELFF,TGTGGCAGCAGCGTAGACACAGGGGGGACGAACACCGGGGAGCTGTTTTTT
few,TRBD1,TRBV6-2/TRBV6-3,TRBJ2-7,CATRDSLMYEQYF,TGTGCCACCCGGGACAGCCTAATGTATGAGCAGTACTTC
many,NA,TRBV6-2/TRBV6-3,TRBJ2-7,CASSYRGYEQYF,TGTGCCAGCAGTTACAGGGGCTACGAGCAGTACTTC
NA,NA,TRBV2,TRBJ2-3,CASPHPGGGSHADTQYF,TGTGCCAGCCCTCACCCGGGGGGCGGGAGTCACGCAGATACGCAGTATTTT
NA,NA,TRBV6-6,TRBJ2-5,CASSYMGLGETQYF,TGTGCCAGCAGTTACATGGGCCTTGGGGAGACCCAGTACTTC
many,NA,TRBV6-2/TRBV6-3,TRBJ2-3,CASSTFSTDTQYF,TGTGCCAGCAGCACCTTTAGCACAGATACGCAGTATTTT
NA,NA,TRBV9,TRBJ2-7,CASSAGKSSYEQYF,TGTGCCAGCAGCGCCGGAAAGAGCTCCTACGAGCAGTACTTC
many,NA,TRBV13,TRBJ1-1,CASSPNPGPGTEAFF,TGTGCCAGCAGCCCCAACCCAGGGCCAGGCACTGAAGCTTTCTTT